The sequence of this TCR beta chain was determined in a study of cytomegalovirus exposure and HLA in healthy donors. Turning to the study itself: The approximately 120 validation repertoires were reported in a later analysis to have been generated on the same platform as the approximately 700 first-cohort repertoires.

Study-level points and caveats: Subsequent analysis revealed that first-cohort TCR clusters tended to co-occur in the 110 or so validation repertoires. Altogether, more than 150 TCR beta chains were recorded as cytomegalovirus-associated.

Points on this clone: Its antigen is still unknown.

Sequencing used immunoSEQ multiplex PCR; TCRdb keeps in-frame clones, though not all of them. The data contain about 130,000 clones, 85% to 90% of them singletons. Germline V gene data show CDR1 as SGHTA and CDR2 as FQGNSA. V was pared by 1 base and J by 5 bases, with 5 bases of the junction left unmatched. The CDR3 sequence is 16 residues long. The chain is built from TRBV7-2 and TRBJ2-5, with 12 nucleotides matching TRBD2. The sequence came from a man aged 25-45 years in good health and CMV-seronegative. The sequencing sample was made of PBMCs. The DNA for the CDR3 is TGTGCCAGCAGCTTAGGAGGCCTAGCGGGGGGGGAGACCCAGTACTTC. It codes for CASSLGGLAGGETQYF.